This T cell receptor (beta chain) emerged from a study of T cells in Graves' hyperthyroidism and ophthalmopathy. Notes on the study in general: Most thyroid clonotypes expanded above 0.001 appeared in blood too.

Using RNA transcripts as the source, TCR beta CDR3 regions were amplified. The HTBI primer set drove a first-round RT-PCR of the TCR CDR3. TCRdb recomputed calls from the multiplex PCR reads with MiXCR, one row per CDR3 protein. The sample has fewer than 45,000 distinct CDR3 sequences; 40% to 55% are singletons. At least ten counts were recorded for this clonotype. Its antigen is unknown. The sequencing sample was made of blood. The sequence was collected from a woman between 45 and 60 years old with Graves' hyperthyroidism that later progressed to Graves' ophthalmopathy.

The CDR3 DNA sequence: TGTGCCAGCAGCTTGGGACAGGGGTCTAACTATGGCTACACCTTC. It codes for CASSLGQGSNYGYTF. This chain connects TRBV11-3 to TRBJ1-2, with TRBD1 matching over 10 bases. Trimming cost V 3 bases and J 0 bases; bases outside gene matches: 1. Per germline, CDR1 SGHNT and CDR2 YENEEA. This CDR3 is built from 15 residues.